This T cell receptor beta chain emerged from a study of T cells in Graves' hyperthyroidism and ophthalmopathy. Study background: The authors collected peripheral blood at initial diagnosis, before any treatment. The study, taken as a whole, reports: Most thyroid clonotypes expanded above 0.001 appeared in blood too.

Germline CDR1 SGHVS, CDR2 FQNEAQ. The CDR3 is 14 amino acids. The V end was cut by 1 base, the J end by 9 bases, with 16 bases between. This clonotype came up many times. Antigen: not known. Patients having uncontrolled infection, another autoimmune disease, pregnancy or lactation were not included. RNA transcripts gave rise to amplified TCR beta CDR3 regions. In the first-round RT-PCR of the TCR CDR3, the HTBI primer set was used. TCRdb used MiXCR to reprocess the multiplex PCR reads, holding one entry per CDR3 protein. Seen here are hundreds of thousands of distinct CDR3 sequences, 14% observed once, and the top ten hold 9.5% to 13%.

The V and J genes are TRBV7-8 and TRBJ2-7; no clear D gene. The receptor comes from a woman aged 18-35 years with Graves' hyperthyroidism. What was sequenced was blood. CDR3 amino acids: CASSLGILKGGQYF. For the CDR3, the DNA is TGTGCCAGCAGCTTAGGTATCCTAAAAGGCGGGCAGTACTTC.